These 26 T cell receptor beta chains share one sample of origin, sequenced in a study of a mutant IDH1 vaccine in newly diagnosed glioma. Time point specified: week 47, end of study. With topical imiquimod, each dose of the vaccine consisted of 300 ug of mutant IDH1 20-mer peptide. These TCRs are of unknown antigen specificity. This table comes from immunoSEQ multiplex PCR, and its TCRdb copy is limited to in-frame clones, with some not included. The sample lists over 30,000 clones, 90% occurring once. Sequencing was performed on PBMCs, taken from a glioma patient whose treatment included an IDH1 peptide vaccine. These receptors were obtained from a woman between 40 and 55 years old with glioma.

This clone came up a few times. This sequence joins TRBV6-5 and TRBJ1-4; D uncertain. Germline loops: CDR1 MNHEY, CDR2 SVGAGI. CDR3 length: 15 amino acids. V shed 6 bases and J shed 0 bases, with 11 bases lying between them. CDR3 sequence: CASRTRVTTNEKLFF. The CDR3 coding sequence is TGTGCCAGCAGGACGAGGGTTACAACTAATGAAAAACTGTTTTTT.

CDR3 bases: TGTGCCAGCAGCTTGGCCGGGTTTGAGAGAGGAGGGAACTATGGCTACACCTTC. Translated: CASSLAGFERGGNYGYTF. This chain joins TRBV5-5 and TRBJ1-2, with D uncertain. V dropped 0 bases and J dropped 2 bases, with 20 bases sitting between them. The CDR3 spans 18 residues. In germline, CDR1 is SGHKS, CDR2 YYEKEE (reference sequence).

The chain links TRBV6-6 to TRBJ1-2; TRBD1 is a possible D gene (5 bases). Germline CDR1 MNHNY, CDR2 SVGAGI (reference sequence). Trimming took off 7 bases at V and 4 bases at J, with 22 bases between the two ends. This CDR3 region has 16 residues. The CDR3 spells CASTFSGSRWAYGYTF. CDR3 DNA: TGTGCCAGCACCTTCTCAGGGTCAAGGTGGGCCTATGGCTACACCTTC.

The rearrangement uses TRBV2 and TRBJ1-6; 8 nucleotides line up with TRBD1. This CDR3 region has 13 residues. CDR1 is SNHLY and CDR2 is FYNNEI in the germline V gene. J gave up 8 bases and V 4 bases, and 1 base lay outside the gene matches. The CDR3 sequence is CASSGQGYSPLHF. The DNA for the CDR3 is TGTGCCAGCAGTGGACAGGGGTATTCACCCCTCCACTTT. Drawing the rest from reference TRBV2 and TRBJ1-6, the complete variable domain is EPEVTQTPSHQVTQMGQEVILRCVPISNHLYFYWYRQILGQKVEFLVSFYNNEISEKSEIFDDQFSVERPDGSNFTLKIRSTKLEDSAMYFCASSGQGYSPLHFGNGTRLTVT.

The V gene is TRBV9, the J gene TRBJ1-4; a weak D match, TRBD1 (5 bases). Between the trimmed V and J ends, which lost 5 bases and 10 bases, there was a span of 15 bases. CDR1 SGDLS and CDR2 YYNGEE come from the germline V gene. CDR3 length equals 13 residues. In nucleotides, the CDR3 is TGTGCCAGCAGGGTGGGGACGACGGGAAAACTGTTTTTT. Translating gives CASRVGTTGKLFF.

DNA of the CDR3: TGTGCCAGCTCACTCACCCCCCAGGACAGGAACACTGAAGCTTTCTTT. It specifies CASSLTPQDRNTEAFF. V usage is TRBV18 and J usage is TRBJ1-1; tentatively, D is TRBD1 (6 bases). Germline CDR1 KGHSH, CDR2 LQKENI. The CDR3 has 16 amino acids. Trimming left V 4 bases short and J 1 base short, with 16 bases between.

This rearrangement joins TRBV7-2 to TRBJ1-6, with D perhaps TRBD1 (5 bases). The CDR3 covers 14 residues. Germline values: CDR1 SGHTA, CDR2 FQGNSA. Trimming took 5 bases from V and 9 from J, leaving 14 bases between them. The CDR3 DNA reads TGTGCCAGCAGCCCCGCAGGGACGCGTTCACCCCTCCACTTT. Its translation is CASSPAGTRSPLHF.

The chain is built from TRBV9 and TRBJ2-1; D might be TRBD2 (6 bases). From germline, CDR1 is SGDLS and CDR2 YYNGEE. The CDR3 length is 15 residues. V was cut by 3 bases and J by 4 bases, with 14 bases left in between. CDR3 DNA sequence: TGTGCCAGCAGCGCTAATAGCGGAGGTTACAATGAGCAGTTCTTC. It translates to CASSANSGGYNEQFF.

V is TRBV7-9 and J is TRBJ2-5, with 13 nucleotides matching TRBD2. The V gene end was trimmed by 2 bases and the J gene end by 3 bases; junction bases not matched to a gene: 6. The CDR3 is made up of 17 amino acids. Germline V gene sequence: CDR1 SEHNR, CDR2 FQNEAQ (reference sequence). The CDR3 sequence is CASSLTSGGAGKETQYF. The CDR3 DNA is TGTGCCAGCAGCTTAACTAGCGGGGGGGCCGGGAAAGAGACCCAGTACTTC. The full variable domain, in which reference TRBV7-9 and TRBJ2-5 provide the parts outside the CDR3, is DTGVSQNPRHKITKRGQNVTFRCDPISEHNRLYWYRQTLGQGPEFLTYFQNEAQLEKSRLLSDRFSAERPKGSFSTLEIQRTEQGDSAMYLCASSLTSGGAGKETQYFGPGTRLLVL.

DNA of the CDR3: TGTGCCAGCAGTTTATCCTGGACACCGAGCTCCTACAATGAGCAGTTCTTC. It is translated as CASSLSWTPSSYNEQFF. The rearrangement links TRBV27 to TRBJ2-1; D possibly corresponds to TRBD1 (5 bases). The germline CDR1 and CDR2 sequences are MNHEY and SMNVEV (reference sequence). Trimming stripped 0 bases from V and 0 bases from J, with 12 bases between. The CDR3 is 17 residues long.

The rearrangement uses TRBV2 and TRBJ2-5; D gene ambiguous. Per germline, CDR1 SNHLY and CDR2 FYNNEI. V was shortened by 0 bases and J by 5 bases, with 7 bases between the two germline ends. CDR3 size: 13 residues. CDR3 sequence (DNA): TGTGCCAGCAGTGAAGCGCTCGGGGAGACCCAGTACTTC. Amino acid sequence: CASSEALGETQYF.

This clone appeared once. J is TRBJ2-3 and V is TRBV30, with 14 bases identical to TRBD2. The CDR3 covers 15 residues. J gave up 4 bases and V 3 bases, and 3 bases lay outside the gene matches. Germline V gene lookup returns CDR1 GTSNPN and CDR2 SVGIG (reference sequence). The CDR3 DNA sequence: TGTGCCTGGAGGAGACTAGCGGGGGGGGCAGATACGCAGTATTTT. Amino acid sequence: CAWRRLAGGADTQYF. Filled out from reference TRBV30 and TRBJ2-3, the complete variable domain reads SQTIHQWPATLVQPVGSPLSLECTVEGTSNPNLYWYRQAAGRGLQLLFYSVGIGQISSEVPQNLSASRPQDRQFILSSKKLLLSDSGFYLCAWRRLAGGADTQYFGPGTRLTVL.

The chain links TRBV5-1 to TRBJ2-5; 9 nucleotides line up with TRBD2. The CDR3 extends over 15 amino acids. Germline V lookup: CDR1 SGHRS, CDR2 YFSETQ. Germline trimming cut 0 bases from V and 5 bases from J; bases unmatched to any gene: 5. Here the CDR3 DNA reads TGCGCCAGCAGCTTGGGCGGGAGGGCCGGTGAGACCCAGTACTTC. This encodes CASSLGGRAGETQYF. Using reference TRBV5-1 and TRBJ2-5 for the parts outside the CDR3, the full variable domain is KAGVTQTPRYLIKTRGQQVTLSCSPISGHRSVSWYQQTPGQGLQFLFEYFSETQRNKGNFPGRFSGRQFSNSRSEMNVSTLELGDSALYLCASSLGGRAGETQYFGPGTRLLVL.

This clone showed up just once. This chain uses TRBV15 with TRBJ2-2; D not certain. V lost 11 bases, J lost 1 base, and 8 bases lay in between. The CDR3 is made up of 12 amino acids. CDR1 and CDR2 (germline): LNHNV, YYDKDF (reference sequence). The CDR3: CAPTVNTGELFF. For the CDR3, the DNA is TGTGCCCCGACGGTGAACACCGGGGAGCTGTTTTTT.

The chain joins TRBV4-3 to TRBJ2-2, with a tentative D call TRBD1 (5 bases). Germline V CDR1 and CDR2: LGHNA, YSLEER. The germline V and J ends were trimmed by 0 bases and 5 bases, with 7 bases remaining between them. The CDR3 consists of 14 residues. The CDR3 is CASSQDAGTGELFF. CDR3 bases: TGCGCCAGCAGCCAAGATGCAGGGACCGGGGAGCTGTTTTTT.

This chain joins TRBV9 and TRBJ2-7; 9 bases fit TRBD1. V trimming: 4 bases; J trimming: 3 bases; junction bases outside the gene matches: 5. The CDR3 contains 14 residues. CDR1 is SGDLS and CDR2 is YYNGEE in the germline V gene. In DNA, the CDR3 is TGTGCCAGCAGCTATCCGGGACAGGGCTACGAGCAGTACTTC. This translates into CASSYPGQGYEQYF.

This rearrangement joins TRBV4-3 to TRBJ2-1; 11 bases are a match to TRBD1. The V and J ends lost 5 bases and 9 bases, in that order; junction bases with no gene match: 6. CDR1 and CDR2 (germline): LGHNA, YSLEER. CDR3 length equals 14 residues. The CDR3 protein is CASSYGQGATEQFF. The CDR3, as DNA: TGCGCCAGCAGCTATGGACAGGGGGCCACTGAGCAGTTCTTC.

The chain employs TRBV7-8 and TRBJ1-1; no reliable D call. Trimming pared 1 base from V and 1 base from J, leaving 10 bases between. Germline V lookup: CDR1 SGHVS, CDR2 FQNEAQ. This CDR3 region has 15 residues. CDR3 nucleotides: TGTGCCAGCAGCTTAGGGGATCCACGGAACACTGAAGCTTTCTTT. It specifies CASSLGDPRNTEAFF.

The genes are TRBV4-2 and TRBJ2-3; D gene ambiguous. The ends were cut back, 0 bases at V and 1 base at J, with 8 bases in the middle. This CDR3 is built from 15 residues. Germline CDR1 is LGHNA and CDR2 is YNFKEQ. The CDR3 here is CASSQEVQGTDTQYF. Here the CDR3 DNA reads TGTGCCAGCAGCCAAGAAGTTCAGGGCACAGATACGCAGTATTTT.

The V gene is TRBV6-5, the J gene TRBJ1-1; no clear D gene. Trimming shortened V by 5 bases and J by 3 bases, and 10 bases separated the two germline ends. The CDR3 totals 13 residues. Germline V gene lookup returns CDR1 MNHEY and CDR2 SVGAGI. The CDR3 sequence is CASSRSRDTEAFF. The DNA for the CDR3 is TGTGCCAGCAGTCGCTCCCGGGACACTGAAGCTTTCTTT.

The CDR3 here is CASSSQGQIQETQYF. CDR3 DNA: TGTGCCAGCAGCTCCCAAGGACAGATACAAGAGACCCAGTACTTC. The chain couples TRBV7-2 to TRBJ2-5; a weak D match, TRBD1 (6 bases). Trimming took off 4 bases at V and 2 bases at J, with 14 bases between the two ends. From germline, CDR1 is SGHTA and CDR2 FQGNSA. This CDR3 spans 15 amino acids.

This clone was recorded only once. The rearrangement joins TRBV5-1 to TRBJ1-2; D remains ambiguous. Per germline, CDR1 SGHRS and CDR2 YFSETQ. The CDR3 is 15 residues long. V gave up 6 bases and J gave up 0 bases, with 15 bases separating them. This CDR3 reads CASTTKPAANYGYTF. DNA of the CDR3: TGCGCCAGCACCACGAAACCAGCAGCTAACTATGGCTACACCTTC.

CDR3 bases: TGTGCCAGCAGCGTAGGGTTAGGGACAGGGGAAGATACGCAGTATTTT. Translating it yields CASSVGLGTGEDTQYF. V is TRBV9 and J is TRBJ2-3, with 10 bases that match TRBD1. This CDR3 spans 16 amino acids. Trimming cost V 0 bases and J 5 bases; bases outside gene matches: 6. From germline, CDR1 is SGDLS and CDR2 YYNGEE. The whole variable domain, remainder taken from reference TRBV9 and TRBJ2-3, is DSGVTQTPKHLITATGQRVTLRCSPRSGDLSVYWYQQSLDQGLQFLIQYYNGEERAKGNILERFSAQQFPDLHSELNLSSLELGDSALYFCASSVGLGTGEDTQYFGPGTRLTVL.

This chain connects TRBV7-9 to TRBJ2-7; D call uncertain. The CDR3 runs to 13 residues. Looked up from germline, CDR1 is SEHNR and CDR2 is FQNEAQ (reference sequence). Trimming pared 1 base from V and 13 bases from J, leaving 17 bases between. This chain's CDR3 is CASSLGSDLVDYF. In DNA form, the CDR3 reads TGTGCCAGCAGCTTAGGTTCCGACCTCGTGGATTACTTC. The entire variable domain, with the rest obtained from reference TRBV7-9 and TRBJ2-7, is as follows: DTGVSQNPRHKITKRGQNVTFRCDPISEHNRLYWYRQTLGQGPEFLTYFQNEAQLEKSRLLSDRFSAERPKGSFSTLEIQRTEQGDSAMYLCASSLGSDLVDYFGPGTRLTVT.

The V and J genes are TRBV19 and TRBJ1-1; D not certain. Deletions cut 6 bases from V and 4 bases from J, with 15 bases between. In germline, CDR1 is LNHDA, CDR2 SQIVND (reference sequence). The CDR3 covers 14 residues. In DNA form, the CDR3 reads TGTGCCAGTAGGCGCTCAACGGGGAGCACTGAAGCTTTCTTT. It yields the protein CASRRSTGSTEAFF.

The genes are TRBV29-1 and TRBJ2-1; D uncertain. Germline CDR1 is SQVTM and CDR2 is ANQGSEA. V lost 5 bases and J lost 4, with 9 bases in between. The CDR3 sequence is 12 residues long. CDR3 coding DNA: TGCAGCGTTTATCAGGCTTACAATGAGCAGTTCTTC. Amino acid sequence: CSVYQAYNEQFF.